Listed below are T cell receptor beta chains from one sample, sequenced in a study of blood T cell repertoires in COVID-19. Produced via immunoSEQ multiplex PCR; TCRdb's table is partial and in-frame only. The table has 150,000 to 200,000 clones, about 80% seen once. What was sequenced was peripheral blood. These receptors all come from an elderly woman with acute or convalescent COVID-19. The CDR3 runs from the conserved cysteine through the conserved F or W. Fields, in order: D gene, V gene, J gene, CDR3 protein. D genes are given only for firm matches.

TRBD2	TRBV7-6	TRBJ2-5	CASSSRRASGGGRVETQYF
TRBD2	TRBV5-1	TRBJ2-2	CASSLAGRGFTGELFF
TRBD1	TRBV19	TRBJ1-2	CASSLDRGRSYGYTF
TRBD2	TRBV5-4	TRBJ2-1	CASSLVLAGGPMEQFF
NA	TRBV19	TRBJ1-1	CASSLTLTGNTEAFF
NA	TRBV28	TRBJ1-4	CASSLGGTLGKLFF
TRBD1	TRBV30	TRBJ1-1	CAWSVYRGDEAFF
TRBD1	TRBV2	TRBJ2-2	CASSRPGTGSNTGELFF
TRBD1	TRBV5-1	TRBJ2-5	CASSLGQGQETQYF
NA	TRBV4-1	TRBJ1-1	CASSQALRGMNTEAFF
TRBD1	TRBV12-3/TRBV12-4	TRBJ2-7	CASSLVQGGKQYF
NA	TRBV11-3	TRBJ2-1	CASSADGSSYNEQFF
NA	TRBV27	TRBJ2-7	CASSLVTGVFGEQYF
NA	TRBV6-6	TRBJ1-5	CASTSTRGRGQPQHF
NA	TRBV19	TRBJ1-5	CASRRKGGQPQHF
NA	TRBV6-1	TRBJ2-1	CASSEALAPHEQFF
TRBD1	TRBV7-2	TRBJ2-1	CASSRKGQASSYNEQFF
NA	TRBV3-1/TRBV3-2	TRBJ2-1	CASGYQGGISYNEQFF
TRBD1	TRBV19	TRBJ2-2	CASSITGGHTGELFF
TRBD2	TRBV7-2	TRBJ2-5	CASSRGDRETQYF
NA	TRBV28	TRBJ1-1	CASSYPGSGTEAFF
NA	TRBV7-2	TRBJ2-1	CASSPNGVSYNEQFF
NA	TRBV5-6	TRBJ2-3	CASSLLGWGGTDTQYF
NA	TRBV19	TRBJ1-6	CASTDRSNSPLHF
NA	TRBV4-3	TRBJ2-7	CASSQQPTGGYEQYF
NA	TRBV30	TRBJ1-2	CAWSVLGNYGYTF
NA	TRBV7-9	TRBJ2-1	CASSLVLWDGGLNEQFF
TRBD1	TRBV7-9	TRBJ1-2	CASSSQGAWGYGYTF
TRBD1	TRBV27	TRBJ2-1	CASSTGQHNEQFF
NA	TRBV12-5	TRBJ2-2	CASGLVSANTGELFF
NA	TRBV19	TRBJ2-5	CASSPNHRETQYF
NA	TRBV4-2	TRBJ1-5	CASSHTGSKADQPQHF
TRBD2	TRBV28	TRBJ2-4	CASSGSLSGGAKNIQYF